This T cell receptor (beta chain) came from a study of cytomegalovirus exposure and HLA in healthy donors. Study-level findings and limits: The authors judged a highly shared variant cluster likely a sequencing artifact. The productive fraction for most TCR beta V segments was about 87% or about 30% in an earlier analysis. A later examination showed that TCR association rates differed by HLA locus, with DRB1 most and HLA-C fewest.

Each donor was healthy, and each was a bone marrow donor. Looked up from germline, CDR1 is LNHDA and CDR2 is SQIVND (reference sequence). There are 13 residues in the CDR3. Trimming at V came to 5 bases and at J to 5 bases, leaving 3 bases not matched to a gene. For this clone: Its cognate antigen is unknown.

PCR was performed using 60 Vbeta and 13 Jbeta primers. TCRdb's copy holds only in-frame clones and misses some; the assay was immunoSEQ multiplex PCR. The sample consists of fewer than 180,000 clones, under 75% of them appearing once. This rearrangement joins TRBV19 to TRBJ2-5; 9 bases align to TRBD2. The sequencing input was PBMCs. The receptor comes from a woman between 55 and 75 years old in good health and CMV-seropositive. The CDR3 coding sequence is TGTGCCAGTAGTGCTAGCGGGAAGGAGACCCAGTACTTC. Translation gives CASSASGKETQYF.